Following are 19 T cell receptor beta chains from one sample sequenced in a study of blood T cell repertoires in COVID-19. Sequenced by immunoSEQ multiplex PCR; TCRdb stores in-frame clones only, minus some. The data hold 40,000 to 50,000 clones, with around 89% observed a single time. Sequencing used peripheral blood. Receptor source: a human donor in a cohort sampled during active COVID-19.

V is TRBV2 and J is TRBJ1-5; TRBD1 matches at 8 bases. CDR3 length equals 14 residues. The V gene end was trimmed by 2 bases and the J gene end by 4 bases; junction bases not matched to a gene: 1. Per the germline V gene, CDR1 is SNHLY and CDR2 is FYNNEI. The CDR3 loop reads CASSERQGNQPQHF. In DNA form, the CDR3 reads TGTGCCAGCAGTGAACGACAGGGGAATCAGCCCCAGCATTTT. The entire variable domain, with the rest obtained from reference TRBV2 and TRBJ1-5, is as follows: EPEVTQTPSHQVTQMGQEVILRCVPISNHLYFYWYRQILGQKVEFLVSFYNNEISEKSEIFDDQFSVERPDGSNFTLKIRSTKLEDSAMYFCASSERQGNQPQHFGDGTRLSIL.

This CDR3 is CASRILGRGANTEAFF. For the CDR3, the DNA is TGTGCCAGCAGAATCCTAGGCCGGGGGGCGAACACTGAAGCTTTCTTT. This chain joins TRBV5-6 and TRBJ1-1; TRBD1 is a possible D gene (6 bases). Germline-derived CDR1 and CDR2 are SGHDT and YYEEEE. The CDR3 runs 16 residues. Trimming cost V 5 bases and J 1 base, with 18 bases left between them.

This rearrangement joins TRBV19 to TRBJ2-1; possibly TRBD1 for D (6 bases). The CDR3 loop spans 12 amino acids. Germline values: CDR1 LNHDA, CDR2 SQIVND (reference sequence). Trimming cost V 6 bases and J 9 bases, with 12 bases left between them. The CDR3 sequence is CASSTGFGEQFF. The CDR3 DNA reads TGTGCCAGTAGCACAGGGTTCGGTGAGCAGTTCTTC.

The chain is built from TRBV7-9 and TRBJ2-1; TRBD2 matches at 8 bases. Germline V gives CDR1 SEHNR, CDR2 FQNEAQ (reference sequence). Trimming removed 5 bases from V and 8 bases from J; junction bases left unmatched: 5. The CDR3 totals 13 residues. CDR3 residues: CASSPGGSYEQFF. In DNA form, the CDR3 reads TGTGCCAGCAGCCCGGGGGGGAGTTATGAGCAGTTCTTC.

The chain links TRBV4-3 to TRBJ1-1; D is ambiguous. Germline CDR1 is LGHNA and CDR2 is YSLEER. V dropped 0 bases and J dropped 3 bases, with 8 bases sitting between them. This CDR3 comprises 14 residues. CDR3 nucleotide sequence: TGCGCCAGCAGCCAAGATCTGTCAGACACTGAAGCTTTCTTT. This translates into CASSQDLSDTEAFF.

The chain joins TRBV6-5 to TRBJ2-7; possibly TRBD1 for D (6 bases). Germline V gene lookup returns CDR1 MNHEY and CDR2 SVGAGI. There are 12 residues in the CDR3. V dropped 7 bases and J dropped 4 bases, with 11 bases sitting between them. The CDR3 here is CASTQGTYEQYF. CDR3 coding DNA: TGTGCCAGCACTCAGGGGACGTACGAGCAGTACTTC.

V and J are TRBV18 and TRBJ1-4, with 7 nucleotides matching TRBD1. The V and J ends lost 2 bases and 8 bases, in that order; junction bases with no gene match: 5. This CDR3 comprises 14 residues. Germline CDR1 and CDR2: KGHSH and LQKENI. CDR3 coding DNA: TGTGCCAGCTCACCAAGGACAGGTCTCGAAAAACTGTTTTTT. Encoded protein: CASSPRTGLEKLFF.

The chain links TRBV20-1 to TRBJ1-5; D is unclear. Germline V lookup: CDR1 DFQATT, CDR2 SNEGSKA (reference sequence). This CDR3 spans 13 amino acids. Trimming shortened V by 3 bases and J by 6 bases, and 12 bases separated the two germline ends. The CDR3 is CSASFSRSQPQHF. The CDR3 DNA is TGCAGTGCTAGTTTCTCCCGGTCTCAGCCCCAGCATTTT.

V is TRBV7-9 and J is TRBJ1-1; a possible D gene is TRBD1 (6 bases). CDR3 length equals 13 residues. Germline assignment: CDR1 SEHNR and CDR2 FQNEAQ (reference sequence). Trimming shortened V by 6 bases and J by 0 bases, and 8 bases separated the two germline ends. CDR3: CASSYRVNTEAFF. CDR3 coding DNA: TGTGCCAGCAGTTACAGGGTGAACACTGAAGCTTTCTTT. Full variable domain (rest looked up from reference TRBV7-9 and TRBJ1-1): DTGVSQNPRHKITKRGQNVTFRCDPISEHNRLYWYRQTLGQGPEFLTYFQNEAQLEKSRLLSDRFSAERPKGSFSTLEIQRTEQGDSAMYLCASSYRVNTEAFFGQGTRLTVV.

The chain couples TRBV10-3 to TRBJ2-2; D call uncertain. V lost 8 bases and J 3 bases, leaving 4 bases between the germline ends. In germline, CDR1 is ENHRY, CDR2 SYGVKD. The CDR3 spans 11 residues. For the CDR3, the DNA is TGTGCCATCTTCGACACCGGGGAGCTGTTTTTT. It codes for CAIFDTGELFF.

The V call is TRBV10-3, the J call TRBJ1-1; D may be TRBD1 (6 bases). The V end lost 6 bases, the J end lost 11 bases, and 19 bases lay between the germline ends. The CDR3 consists of 13 residues. CDR1 and CDR2 (germline): ENHRY, SYGVKD. The CDR3: CAISGDRLWGAFF. CDR3 sequence (DNA): TGTGCCATCAGCGGCGACAGGCTTTGGGGGGCTTTCTTT.

CDR3 residues: CASNSLAGSADEQFF. In DNA form, the CDR3 reads TGTGCCAGCAACTCACTAGCGGGATCCGCAGATGAGCAGTTCTTC. The chain couples TRBV27 to TRBJ2-1; 10 bases are a match to TRBD2. This CDR3 region has 15 residues. V lost 7 bases to trimming and J lost 8 bases; unmatched junction nucleotides: 11. The germline V gene encodes CDR1 MNHEY and CDR2 SMNVEV (reference sequence).

The gene calls are TRBV5-1 and TRBJ2-7; TRBD1 is a possible D gene (6 bases). This CDR3 has 18 residues. The V end was cut by 0 bases, the J end by 0 bases, with 19 bases between. CDR1 and CDR2 (germline): SGHRS, YFSETQ. CDR3 residues: CASSLADSVGTRSYEQYF. CDR3 sequence (DNA): TGCGCCAGCAGCTTGGCGGACAGCGTTGGGACCCGCTCCTACGAGCAGTACTTC. The entire variable domain, with the rest obtained from reference TRBV5-1 and TRBJ2-7, is as follows: KAGVTQTPRYLIKTRGQQVTLSCSPISGHRSVSWYQQTPGQGLQFLFEYFSETQRNKGNFPGRFSGRQFSNSRSEMNVSTLELGDSALYLCASSLADSVGTRSYEQYFGPGTRLTVT.

The rearrangement joins TRBV21-1 to TRBJ2-3; the table gives TRBD2 as D, unverified against the DNA. TRBV21-1 is a listed pseudogene. The CDR3 loop spans 12 amino acids. CDR3 loop: CASSPSTDTQYF. CDR3 coding DNA: TGTGCCAGCAGCCCGAGCACAGATACGCAGTATTTT.

This clone has just a few counts. The chain employs TRBV6-5 and TRBJ1-5, with 7 nucleotides matching TRBD1. V trimming: 6 bases; J trimming: 6 bases; junction bases outside the gene matches: 5. The CDR3 covers 13 residues. Germline values: CDR1 MNHEY, CDR2 SVGAGI. The CDR3 loop is CASRMQGGQPQHF. In nucleotides, the CDR3 is TGTGCCAGCAGAATGCAGGGGGGTCAGCCCCAGCATTTT.

This clone turned up a few times. DNA of the CDR3: TGTGCCAGCAGCTTAACAAACACGAACACTGAAGCTTTCTTT. As protein: CASSLTNTNTEAFF. The chain recombines TRBV5-5 with TRBJ1-1; D is uncertain. The ends were cut back, 2 bases at V and 1 base at J, with 9 bases in the middle. Germline CDR1 is SGHKS and CDR2 is YYEKEE (reference sequence). This CDR3 has 14 residues.

The CDR3 spells CASSPGEGYGYTF. In nucleotides, the CDR3 is TGTGCCAGCAGCCCCGGGGAGGGCTATGGCTACACCTTC. The chain uses TRBV5-4 and TRBJ1-2; no clear D. Trimming removed 4 bases from V and 4 bases from J, with 11 bases in between. The CDR3 is made up of 13 amino acids. Germline-derived CDR1 and CDR2 are SGHNT and YYREEE (reference sequence).

CDR3 residues: CASNAIANTGELFF. CDR3 coding DNA: TGTGCCAGTAATGCGATCGCGAACACCGGGGAGCTGTTTTTT. V usage is TRBV19 and J usage is TRBJ2-2; D gene unclear. In germline, CDR1 is LNHDA, CDR2 SQIVND (reference sequence). The CDR3 totals 14 residues. Trimming left V 7 bases short and J 0 bases short, with 9 bases between.

V is TRBV4-3 and J is TRBJ2-3; possibly TRBD2 for D (6 bases). V lost 6 bases and J lost 4, with 17 bases in between. This CDR3 has 15 residues. In germline, CDR1 is LGHNA, CDR2 YSLEER. The CDR3 coding sequence is TGCGCCAGCAGTTTCTCTAGCGTCGAGTCAGATACGCAGTATTTT. This translates into CASSFSSVESDTQYF.